The rows below give T cell receptor beta chains drawn from one sample of a study of radiation and T cells in renal cell carcinoma. The protocol was immunoSEQ multiplex PCR, while the TCRdb copy is restricted to in-frame clones and leaves out a portion. The table shows just over 150,000 clones, with about 91% occurring only once. Source: blood, taken from a patient whose treatment included radiotherapy and nephrectomy. All receptors derive from a woman in her fifties or sixties with renal cell carcinoma. The CDR3 runs from the conserved cysteine through the conserved F or W. Fields, in order: D gene, J gene, CDR3 length, clone size, V gene, CDR3 protein, CDR3 DNA. The D gene is left open where the match is weak. Some rows have no size entry. The others give once, few or many, or a class for an expanded clone.

NA | TRBJ2-1 | 16 | NA | TRBV6-6 | CASHRGRWSSYNEQFF | TGTGCCAGCCACCGGGGTCGATGGAGCTCCTACAATGAGCAGTTCTTC
NA | TRBJ1-1 | 16 | many | TRBV7-2 | CASSPSSTEVNTEAFF | TGTGCCAGCAGCCCTTCCTCGACAGAAGTGAACACTGAAGCTTTCTTT
NA | TRBJ2-6 | 18 | NA | TRBV18 | CASSPMVPGRSGANVLTF | TGTGCCAGCTCACCAATGGTCCCTGGGCGCTCTGGGGCCAACGTCCTGACTTTC
NA | TRBJ2-3 | 15 | NA | TRBV2 | CASSELGIDLDTQYF | TGTGCCAGCAGTGAATTGGGAATAGACCTAGATACGCAGTATTTT
NA | TRBJ1-6 | 15 | NA | TRBV6-5 | CASSYSSGYNSPLHF | TGTGCCAGCAGTTACTCGTCAGGATATAATTCACCCCTCCACTTT
NA | TRBJ2-5 | 13 | NA | TRBV9 | CASSVAAQETQYF | TGTGCCAGCAGCGTAGCGGCCCAAGAGACCCAGTACTTC
TRBD2 | TRBJ2-7 | 15 | NA | TRBV13 | CASSRPGEGAYEQYF | TGTGCCAGCAGCCGACCGGGGGAGGGTGCCTACGAGCAGTACTTC
NA | TRBJ2-5 | 12 | once | TRBV29-1 | CSARGPSQTQYF | TGCAGCGCCAGGGGTCCGTCGCAGACCCAGTACTTC
TRBD1 | TRBJ1-4 | 16 | NA | TRBV6-4 | CASSEFATGVGEKLFF | TGTGCCAGCAGTGAATTTGCGACAGGGGTAGGGGAAAAACTGTTTTTT
NA | TRBJ1-2 | 13 | NA | TRBV7-9 | CASSFLEGYGYTF | TGTGCCAGCAGCTTCCTGGAAGGTTATGGCTACACCTTC
NA | TRBJ2-7 | 16 | NA | TRBV4-3 | CASSQGSDRRHYEQYF | TGCGCCAGCAGCCAAGGTAGTGACCGACGACACTACGAGCAGTACTTC
NA | TRBJ1-2 | 12 | NA | TRBV29-1 | CSVEDPGYGYTF | TGCAGCGTTGAGGATCCAGGCTATGGCTACACCTTC
TRBD1 | TRBJ1-1 | 15 | NA | TRBV5-4 | CASSQNRGLNTEAFF | TGTGCCAGCAGCCAGAACAGGGGTCTGAACACTGAAGCTTTCTTT
NA | TRBJ2-5 | 14 | NA | TRBV5-1 | CASTPGGSQETQYF | TGCGCCAGCACCCCGGGGGGCAGCCAAGAGACCCAGTACTTC
NA | TRBJ1-1 | 15 | NA | TRBV5-4 | CASSLRRGWNTEAFF | TGTGCCAGCAGCTTGAGAAGGGGATGGAACACTGAAGCTTTCTTT
TRBD2 | TRBJ2-7 | 14 | NA | TRBV5-1 | CASSLWGGDPEQYF | TGCGCCAGCAGCTTGTGGGGAGGGGATCCCGAGCAGTACTTC
NA | TRBJ2-2 | 15 | NA | TRBV7-9 | CASSPPALNTGELFF | TGTGCCAGCAGCCCCCCGGCGCTGAACACCGGGGAGCTGTTTTTT
TRBD1 | TRBJ2-3 | 16 | NA | TRBV4-2 | CASSQGTGGNTDTQYF | TGTGCCAGCAGCCAGGGGACAGGGGGTAACACAGATACGCAGTATTTT
NA | TRBJ1-1 | 11 | NA | TRBV19 | CASGRVSEAFF | TGTGCCAGTGGGAGGGTCAGTGAAGCTTTCTTT
NA | TRBJ1-1 | 16 | NA | TRBV6-1 | CASSELSGGWGSEAFF | TGTGCCAGCAGTGAATTATCGGGGGGCTGGGGGTCTGAAGCTTTCTTT
TRBD2 | TRBJ2-7 | 16 | NA | TRBV5-4 | CASSLGGLAGGREQYF | TGTGCCAGCAGCTTGGGTGGGCTAGCGGGGGGGCGTGAGCAGTACTTC
TRBD1 | TRBJ2-1 | 16 | NA | TRBV5-6 | CASSLRETGAYNEQFF | TGTGCCAGCAGCTTGAGAGAGACAGGGGCCTACAATGAGCAGTTCTTC
TRBD1 | TRBJ1-2 | 14 | NA | TRBV5-4 | CASSPRDRGYGYTF | TGTGCCAGCAGCCCTAGGGACAGGGGCTATGGCTACACCTTC
TRBD1 | TRBJ1-1 | 15 | NA | TRBV7-3 | CASSEPGQGFSEAFF | TGTGCCAGCAGCGAACCGGGACAGGGGTTCTCTGAAGCTTTCTTT
NA | TRBJ1-2 | 15 | NA | TRBV18 | CASSPSSKANYGYTF | TGTGCCAGCTCACCATCGTCCAAAGCTAACTATGGCTACACCTTC
NA | TRBJ1-3 | 17 | NA | TRBV6-1 | CASSGQLDTSSGNTIYF | TGTGCCAGCAGTGGCCAACTGGACACTAGCTCTGGAAACACCATATATTTT
NA | TRBJ2-2 | 12 | once | TRBV5-1 | CASRGSTGELFF | TGCGCCAGCAGGGGGAGCACCGGGGAGCTGTTTTTT
NA | TRBJ1-4 | 15 | NA | TRBV6-1 | CASSSDSAPGEKLFF | TGTGCCAGCAGTTCTGACAGCGCCCCGGGTGAAAAACTGTTTTTT
NA | TRBJ1-2 | 15 | NA | TRBV4-2 | CASSQERGRYYGYTF | TGTGCCAGCAGCCAAGAGAGGGGCCGATACTATGGCTACACCTTC
NA | TRBJ1-3 | 16 | NA | TRBV4-3 | CASSQDTGGPGNTIYF | TGCGCCAGCAGCCAAGATACGGGAGGGCCTGGAAACACCATATATTTT
TRBD2 | TRBJ2-5 | 15 | NA | TRBV27 | CASSPRTSGVGTQYF | TGTGCCAGCAGTCCCCGAACTAGCGGGGTAGGGACCCAGTACTTC
TRBD1 | TRBJ1-1 | 14 | NA | TRBV12-5 | CASGSTGVFPEAFF | TGTGCTAGTGGTTCGACAGGGGTTTTTCCTGAAGCTTTCTTT
TRBD1 | TRBJ1-2 | 15 | NA | TRBV6-1 | CASSDSGTASYGYTF | TGTGCCAGCAGTGACTCCGGGACAGCAAGCTATGGCTACACCTTC
NA | TRBJ1-5 | 15 | NA | TRBV19 | CASSITGSSNQPQHF | TGTGCCAGTAGTATAACAGGGTCTAGCAATCAGCCCCAGCATTTT
TRBD2 | TRBJ2-7 | 13 | NA | TRBV29-1 | CSATFGGAYEQYF | TGCAGCGCTACATTCGGGGGGGCCTACGAGCAGTACTTC
NA | TRBJ1-4 | 14 | NA | TRBV28 | CASRTGGSHEKLFF | TGTGCCAGCAGGACGGGGGGGTCCCATGAAAAACTGTTTTTT
NA | TRBJ2-2 | 15 | NA | TRBV9 | CASSVAQGDTGELFF | TGTGCCAGCAGCGTAGCCCAGGGAGACACCGGGGAGCTGTTTTTT
NA | TRBJ2-7 | 14 | NA | TRBV5-1 | CASAYPDGNYEQYF | TGCGCCAGCGCCTACCCCGACGGGAACTACGAGCAGTACTTC
NA | TRBJ2-3 | 14 | NA | TRBV19 | CASNRGRAADTQYF | TGTGCCAGTAATCGCGGCCGAGCGGCAGATACGCAGTATTTT
TRBD1 | TRBJ1-2 | 13 | NA | TRBV4-2 | CASSQGQGGGYTF | TGTGCCAGCAGCCAAGGACAGGGAGGAGGCTACACCTTC
NA | TRBJ2-7 | 15 | NA | TRBV19 | CASSIAGGDSYEQYF | TGTGCCAGTAGTATAGCGGGGGGCGATTCCTACGAGCAGTACTTC
NA | TRBJ2-2 | 14 | NA | TRBV5-4 | CASSLVENTGELFF | TGTGCCAGCAGCTTGGTGGAGAACACCGGGGAGCTGTTTTTT
NA | TRBJ2-1 | 15 | NA | TRBV14 | CASSQDWGGHREQFF | TGTGCCAGCAGCCAAGATTGGGGCGGGCATAGGGAGCAGTTCTTC
NA | TRBJ2-1 | 17 | medium-sized | TRBV7-6 | CASSLGPGGQGYNEQFF | TGTGCCAGCAGCTTAGGGCCCGGGGGGCAGGGGTACAATGAGCAGTTCTTC
NA | TRBJ1-2 | 11 | NA | TRBV29-1 | CSVAAGGYYTF | TGCAGCGTTGCTGCGGGGGGCTACTACACCTTC
NA | TRBJ1-2 | 12 | NA | TRBV29-1 | CSVERVRYGYTF | TGCAGCGTTGAGCGGGTGAGGTATGGCTACACCTTC
NA | TRBJ2-7 | 13 | NA | TRBV7-9 | CASSFRGIREQYF | TGTGCCAGCAGCTTTAGGGGAATCCGCGAGCAGTACTTC
NA | TRBJ1-5 | 13 | NA | TRBV6-6 | CASRGTSNQPQHF | TGTGCCAGCCGGGGGACAAGCAATCAGCCCCAGCATTTT
NA | TRBJ1-5 | 13 | once | TRBV30 | CAWSTQGNQPQHF | TGTGCCTGGAGCACCCAGGGGAATCAGCCCCAGCATTTT
NA | TRBJ2-5 | 15 | NA | TRBV6-5 | CASRHPQRGKETQYF | TGTGCCAGCAGACACCCCCAGAGGGGGAAAGAGACCCAGTACTTC
TRBD1 | TRBJ1-1 | 13 | NA | TRBV19 | CASSRQGRAEAFF | TGTGCCAGTAGTCGACAGGGGAGGGCTGAAGCTTTCTTT
NA | TRBJ2-6 | 12 | NA | TRBV28 | CASRSGANVLTF | TGTGCCAGCAGGTCTGGGGCCAACGTCCTGACTTTC
NA | TRBJ2-5 | 14 | NA | TRBV5-1 | CASSTTSLRETQYF | TGCGCCAGCAGCACGACTAGTTTGAGAGAGACCCAGTACTTC
TRBD2 | TRBJ2-3 | 15 | NA | TRBV5-4 | CASSPTSGSWNTQYF | TGTGCCAGCAGCCCTACTAGCGGGTCGTGGAATACGCAGTATTTT
TRBD1 | TRBJ2-4 | 17 | NA | TRBV18 | CASSPNEGAAAKNIQYF | TGTGCCAGCTCACCGAATGAGGGGGCTGCAGCCAAAAACATTCAGTACTTC
NA | TRBJ1-6 | 12 | few | TRBV6-1 | CASSGQVAPLHF | TGTGCCAGCAGTGGACAAGTGGCACCCCTCCACTTT
NA | TRBJ2-7 | 13 | NA | TRBV6-6 | CASSLRYSYEQYF | TGTGCCAGCAGTTTGCGCTACTCCTACGAGCAGTACTTC
TRBD2 | TRBJ2-2 | 15 | NA | TRBV14 | CASSHGLAVIGELFF | TGTGCCAGCAGCCATGGACTAGCGGTCATCGGGGAGCTGTTTTTT
NA | TRBJ2-7 | 14 | NA | TRBV2 | CASSEGVQVNEQYF | TGTGCCAGCAGTGAGGGGGTGCAGGTCAACGAGCAGTACTTC
NA | TRBJ1-1 | 13 | NA | TRBV5-1 | CASSNSWTTEAFF | TGCGCCAGCAGCAACAGTTGGACCACTGAAGCTTTCTTT